These 22 T cell receptor beta chains share one sample of origin, sequenced in a study of blood T cell repertoires in COVID-19. Assay used: immunoSEQ multiplex PCR; TCRdb lists only in-frame clones, some missing. The repertoire holds about 200,000 clones, with about 88% as singletons. The sequencing sample was made of peripheral blood. These receptors came from a man between 60 and 75 years old with acute or convalescent COVID-19.

This clone was picked up many times. Other DNA sequences of this sample code for an identical CDR3. The gene calls are TRBV6-5 and TRBJ1-1; TRBD1 matches at 10 bases. The germline gives CDR1 MNHEY, CDR2 SVGAGI. The CDR3 is 14 residues long. V trimming: 2 bases; J trimming: 6 bases; junction bases outside the gene matches: 3. CDR3 amino acids: CASSYTGQGAEAFF. For the CDR3, the DNA is TGTGCCAGCAGTTACACCGGACAGGGGGCTGAAGCTTTCTTT.

This chain connects TRBV9 to TRBJ2-3, with a weak D call TRBD1 (7 bases). CDR3 length equals 17 residues. With 4 bases removed from V and 0 bases from J, the gap between germline ends came to 18 bases. Germline V CDR1 and CDR2: SGDLS, YYNGEE. CDR3 coding DNA: TGTGCCAGCAGCATACGACAGGGAGGTACTAGCACAGATACGCAGTATTTT. It yields the protein CASSIRQGGTSTDTQYF. Full variable domain (rest looked up from reference TRBV9 and TRBJ2-3): DSGVTQTPKHLITATGQRVTLRCSPRSGDLSVYWYQQSLDQGLQFLIQYYNGEERAKGNILERFSAQQFPDLHSELNLSSLELGDSALYFCASSIRQGGTSTDTQYFGPGTRLTVL.

This clone was observed a handful of times. The chain links TRBV11-2 to TRBJ2-7; TRBD2 might be the D (7 bases). Trimming pared 2 bases from V and 2 bases from J, leaving 19 bases between. Germline lookup yields CDR1 SGHAT and CDR2 FQNNGV. CDR3 length equals 17 residues. The chain's CDR3 is CASSLRGRAGNPYEQYF. The CDR3 DNA sequence: TGTGCCAGCAGCTTAAGGGGGAGAGCGGGGAACCCCTACGAGCAGTACTTC.

The V gene is TRBV2, the J gene TRBJ1-1; 10 nucleotides line up with TRBD1. The CDR3 consists of 16 residues. Germline lookup yields CDR1 SNHLY and CDR2 FYNNEI. The J segment lost 5 bases and the V segment lost 6 bases, leaving 12 bases of the junction unmatched. The CDR3 nucleotides read TGTGCCAGCAGCGACCCGGGACAGGGGAGAGGTACTGAAGCTTTCTTT. It codes for CASSDPGQGRGTEAFF.

The V gene is TRBV6-5, the J gene TRBJ2-1; D remains ambiguous. Between the trimmed V and J ends, which lost 4 bases and 0 bases, there was a span of 7 bases. Germline V lookup: CDR1 MNHEY, CDR2 SVGAGI. CDR3 length equals 14 residues. The DNA of the CDR3 is TGTGCCAGCAGTTCTCCCAGCTCCTACAATGAGCAGTTCTTC. This gives the protein CASSSPSSYNEQFF.

The chain is built from TRBV4-2 and TRBJ2-3, with 9 bases identical to TRBD2. This CDR3 spans 17 amino acids. V gave up 3 bases and J gave up 0 bases; unmatched junction bases: 7. Looked up from germline, CDR1 is LGHNA and CDR2 is YNFKEQ. The CDR3 DNA reads TGTGCCAGCAGCCACTTAGCTAGCGGGGCTAGCACAGATACGCAGTATTTT. Translation: CASSHLASGASTDTQYF.

This clone was found once. This chain joins TRBV5-6 and TRBJ2-2, with D possibly TRBD2 on 6 matching bases. The germline V and J ends were trimmed by 0 bases and 7 bases, with 13 bases remaining between them. The CDR3 consists of 15 residues. In germline, CDR1 is SGHDT, CDR2 YYEEEE. CDR3 in DNA: TGTGCCAGCAGCTTGGGACTAGTGAGGGGCGGGGAGCTGTTTTTT. It codes for CASSLGLVRGGELFF.

This chain connects TRBV19 to TRBJ2-4, with D tentatively TRBD1 (6 bases). V lost 5 bases, J lost 8 bases, and 16 bases lay in between. The germline V gene encodes CDR1 LNHDA and CDR2 SQIVND (reference sequence). The CDR3 covers 14 residues. CDR3 nucleotides: TGTGCCAGTAGTCTCCAACTCGGGACATACATTCAGTACTTC. It codes for CASSLQLGTYIQYF.

This clone was recorded once. V gene TRBV6-2 or TRBV6-3 combines with J gene TRBJ2-3; 10 bases match TRBD1. This CDR3 has 16 amino acids. CDR1 and CDR2 from the germline V gene are MNHEY and SVGEGT. V shed 4 bases, J shed 4 bases, and the junction held 8 bases outside the gene matches. CDR3 in DNA: TGTGCCAGCAGTTTCGCGGGACAGGGGATCTCAGATACGCAGTATTTT. It codes for CASSFAGQGISDTQYF.

This clone has just one count. The J gene is TRBJ2-3, the V gene TRBV28; 9 positions agree with TRBD1. Trimming at V came to 4 bases and at J to 8 bases, leaving 10 bases not matched to a gene. The CDR3 runs to 15 residues. CDR1 is MDHEN, CDR2 SYDVKM, per germline. CDR3 DNA: TGTGCCAGCAGTTCCCCCGGGACAGGGCTTACTACGCAGTATTTT. Translated, it gives CASSSPGTGLTTQYF.

In its sample, this clone was seen once. The rearrangement uses TRBV6-5 and TRBJ2-7; D may be TRBD2 (6 bases). The CDR3 contains 14 residues. CDR1 is MNHEY, CDR2 SVGAGI, per germline. Trimming pared 8 bases from V and 0 bases from J, leaving 14 bases between. The CDR3 loop is CASSSAGYSYEQYF. The CDR3 DNA reads as TGTGCCAGCTCTTCCGCGGGGTACTCCTACGAGCAGTACTTC.

This chain joins TRBV2 and TRBJ2-1; TRBD1 aligns across 9 bases. V dropped 6 bases and J dropped 6; count of bases not matched to a gene: 6. The length of the CDR3 is 14 residues. The germline V gene encodes CDR1 SNHLY and CDR2 FYNNEI. The CDR3 sequence is CASRRQGGINEQFF. CDR3 coding DNA: TGTGCCAGCAGGAGACAGGGGGGGATCAATGAGCAGTTCTTC.

V gene TRBV5-6 combines with J gene TRBJ2-5; 9 nucleotides line up with TRBD1. There are 15 residues in the CDR3. The V segment lost 0 bases and the J segment 1 base; nucleotides outside the gene matches: 1. Germline V gene data show CDR1 as SGHDT and CDR2 as YYEEEE. CDR3 sequence: CASSLAGQGQETQYF. The CDR3 DNA reads TGTGCCAGCAGCTTGGCGGGACAGGGCCAAGAGACCCAGTACTTC.

The chain recombines TRBV5-1 with TRBJ2-7; possibly TRBD1 for D (5 bases). With 0 bases removed from V and 2 bases from J, the gap between germline ends came to 9 bases. This CDR3 has 14 amino acids. Germline V gene sequence: CDR1 SGHRS, CDR2 YFSETQ. This chain's CDR3 is CASSLGQQTYEQYF. The CDR3 DNA follows: TGCGCCAGCAGCTTGGGACAGCAAACCTACGAGCAGTACTTC. The full variable domain, in which reference TRBV5-1 and TRBJ2-7 provide the parts outside the CDR3, is KAGVTQTPRYLIKTRGQQVTLSCSPISGHRSVSWYQQTPGQGLQFLFEYFSETQRNKGNFPGRFSGRQFSNSRSEMNVSTLELGDSALYLCASSLGQQTYEQYFGPGTRLTVT.

The chain is built from TRBV5-1 and TRBJ1-2, with 8 bases that match TRBD1. The germline V gene has CDR1 SGHRS and CDR2 YFSETQ. V dropped 0 bases and J dropped 8; count of bases not matched to a gene: 6. The CDR3 contains 14 residues. CDR3 coding DNA: TGCGCCAGCAGCTTGGGGCAGGGGGCGATCGGCTACACCTTC. Protein sequence: CASSLGQGAIGYTF.

This clone is a singleton in its sample. The chain employs TRBV30 and TRBJ1-6; no reliable D call. V lost 4 bases, J lost 10 bases, and 23 bases lay in between. CDR3 length equals 16 residues. Germline V gene sequence: CDR1 GTSNPN, CDR2 SVGIG (reference sequence). The CDR3 DNA reads TGTGCCTGGAATCCCGACGCCCTTGGCCGGGGATCACCCCTCCACTTT. Its protein is CAWNPDALGRGSPLHF.

This clone has a handful of counts. The chain uses TRBV6-2 or TRBV6-3 and TRBJ2-7, with 7 bases fitting TRBD1. V dropped 2 bases and J dropped 6; count of bases not matched to a gene: 7. The germline V gene has CDR1 MNHEY and CDR2 SVGEGT. CDR3 length: 14 amino acids. The CDR3 region is CASSYHRGDSEQYF. The CDR3 DNA reads as TGTGCCAGCAGTTACCACAGGGGTGACAGCGAGCAGTACTTC.

The V gene is TRBV6-5, the J gene TRBJ2-7; perhaps TRBD1 as D (5 bases). Deletions cut 0 bases from V and 2 bases from J, with 14 bases between. From germline, CDR1 is MNHEY and CDR2 SVGAGI. CDR3 length: 16 amino acids. CDR3 sequence: CASSYSRTLTPYEQYF. CDR3 nucleotide sequence: TGTGCCAGCAGTTACTCGCGGACACTTACACCCTACGAGCAGTACTTC.

This chain uses TRBV28 with TRBJ1-2, with D uncertain. The germline V gene encodes CDR1 MDHEN and CDR2 SYDVKM. The CDR3 runs to 14 residues. The V end was cut by 10 bases, the J end by 1 base, with 16 bases between. The chain's CDR3 is CATLTHSHNYGYTF. The CDR3 DNA follows: TGTGCCACCTTAACCCACTCTCATAACTATGGCTACACCTTC.

This sequence joins TRBV29-1 and TRBJ1-1; D is unresolved. The CDR3 loop spans 15 amino acids. CDR1 and CDR2 from the germline V gene are SQVTM and ANQGSEA. V lost 6 bases and J lost 0, with 17 bases in between. CDR3 DNA: TGCAGCGTCATGACCGTCGGAGGTCTGAACACTGAAGCTTTCTTT. The encoded protein is CSVMTVGGLNTEAFF.

The chain links TRBV7-9 to TRBJ2-5, with 8 bases fitting TRBD2. Germline loops: CDR1 SEHNR, CDR2 FQNEAQ (reference sequence). J was trimmed by 3 bases and V by 0 bases; bases with no gene match: 9. The CDR3 covers 17 residues. The chain's CDR3 is CASSLASTGTRKETQYF. The CDR3 DNA sequence: TGTGCCAGCAGCTTAGCGAGCACCGGGACTAGAAAAGAGACCCAGTACTTC.

This clone appeared once. V is TRBV5-1 and J is TRBJ2-1; tentatively, D is TRBD2 (6 bases). Looked up from germline, CDR1 is SGHRS and CDR2 is YFSETQ. This CDR3 spans 15 amino acids. Trimming pared 4 bases from V and 8 bases from J, leaving 19 bases between. The CDR3 nucleotides read TGCGCCAGCAGCCAATTAGTTGCGGGCGGGGATGAGCAGTTCTTC. Its protein is CASSQLVAGGDEQFF.